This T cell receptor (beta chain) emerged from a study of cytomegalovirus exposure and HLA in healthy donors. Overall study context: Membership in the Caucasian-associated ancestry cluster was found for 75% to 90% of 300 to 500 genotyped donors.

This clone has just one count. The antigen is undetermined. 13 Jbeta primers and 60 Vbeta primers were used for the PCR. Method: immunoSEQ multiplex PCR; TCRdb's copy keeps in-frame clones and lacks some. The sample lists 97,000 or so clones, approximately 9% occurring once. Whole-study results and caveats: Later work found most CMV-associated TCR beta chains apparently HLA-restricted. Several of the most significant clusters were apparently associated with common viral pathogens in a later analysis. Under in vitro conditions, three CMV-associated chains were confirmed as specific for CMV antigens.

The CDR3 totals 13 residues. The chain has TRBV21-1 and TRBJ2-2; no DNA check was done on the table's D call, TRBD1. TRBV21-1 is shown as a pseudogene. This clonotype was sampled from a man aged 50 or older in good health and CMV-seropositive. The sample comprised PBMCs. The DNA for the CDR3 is TGTGCCAGCAGCAGGGGCTTCACCGGGGAGCTGTTTTTT. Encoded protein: CASSRGFTGELFF.